The next 30 T cell receptor beta chains were all read from a single sample in a study of T cell repertoires in cytomegalovirus infection. Each CDR3 protein gets one entry after TCRdb re-called the reads with MiXCR. The table shows around 550,000 distinct CDR3 sequences, with about 26% occurring only once. The specimen sequenced was PBMCs. All receptors come from a human donor in good health (CMV status not recorded). Some clones in this sample may be carry-over from other donors' samples.

The V call is TRBV28, the J call TRBJ2-7; TRBD2 is a possible D gene (5 bases). Between the trimmed V and J ends, which lost 3 bases and 0 bases, there was a span of 12 bases. CDR1 is MDHEN and CDR2 is SYDVKM in the germline V gene. The CDR3 covers 15 residues. CDR3 coding DNA: TGTGCCAGCAGTTTTGCGGAGGTACTCTCCTACGAGCAGTACTTC. It specifies CASSFAEVLSYEQYF.

This chain uses TRBV6-8 with TRBJ1-2; D possibly corresponds to TRBD1 (5 bases). The CDR3 totals 15 residues. Germline V lookup: CDR1 MNHGY, CDR2 SAAAGT. V dropped 0 bases and J dropped 7 bases, with 15 bases sitting between them. In DNA, the CDR3 is TGTGCCAGCAGTTACTCCGGCAGGGATCGAAGTGGCTACACCTTC. Encoded protein: CASSYSGRDRSGYTF.

In this sample, this clonotype turned up a few times. This rearrangement joins TRBV10-2 to TRBJ1-1; D gene uncertain. The CDR3 totals 13 residues. V was trimmed by 4 bases and J by 1 base, leaving 7 bases between them. CDR1 and CDR2 from the germline V gene are WSHSY and SAAADI. Here the CDR3 reads CASSVPANTEAFF. In DNA form, the CDR3 reads TGCGCCAGCAGTGTCCCCGCGAACACTGAAGCTTTCTTT.

The CDR3 nucleotides read TGCGCCAGCAGCCAGGGGTTACTAGCGCCAAGCTCCTACGAGCAGTACTTC. Protein: CASSQGLLAPSSYEQYF. The chain has TRBV4-3 and TRBJ2-7; TRBD2 aligns across 7 bases. The junction had 11 bases not matched to a gene; V was cut back by 3 bases and J by 0 bases. The CDR3 is 17 amino acids. Germline loops: CDR1 LGHNA, CDR2 YSLEER.

This clonotype occurred many times. The chain is built from TRBV7-2 and TRBJ2-3, with TRBD2 matching over 16 bases. Germline-derived CDR1 and CDR2 are SGHTA and FQGNSA. The CDR3 runs to 16 residues. The V gene end was trimmed by 2 bases and the J gene end by 7 bases; junction bases not matched to a gene: 3. Here the CDR3 reads CASSLMGLAGGNTQYF. The CDR3 DNA follows: TGTGCCAGCAGCTTAATGGGACTAGCGGGAGGGAATACGCAGTATTTT.

The genes are TRBV5-4 and TRBJ1-1, with 9 bases that match TRBD1. Germline lookup yields CDR1 SGHNT and CDR2 YYREEE (reference sequence). Trimming removed 3 bases from V and 7 bases from J; junction bases left unmatched: 4. This CDR3 region has 13 residues. The CDR3, as DNA: TGTGCCAGCAGCTGGGGACAGGGCGGTGAAGCTTTCTTT. Residues: CASSWGQGGEAFF.

This clonotype was observed a few times. This chain joins TRBV7-2 and TRBJ2-1; 9 positions match TRBD2. The CDR3 runs 15 residues. Trimming took 6 bases from V and 8 from J; bases not matched to a gene: 11. Germline assignment: CDR1 SGHTA and CDR2 FQGNSA. The DNA of the CDR3 is TGTGCCAGCAGTCGGGGGGGTAGCGGGAGAGATGAGCAGTTCTTC. Encoded protein: CASSRGGSGRDEQFF.

This chain connects TRBV24-1 to TRBJ2-1, with 9 bases that match TRBD1. The CDR3 is 17 amino acids. Germline assignment: CDR1 KGHDR and CDR2 SFDVKD. V lost 7 bases, J lost 4 bases, and 13 bases stayed unmatched. This CDR3 reads CATSRSGTGFPYNEQFF. For the CDR3, the DNA is TGTGCCACCAGCCGATCCGGGACAGGGTTCCCGTACAATGAGCAGTTCTTC.

This clonotype was observed a handful of times. This chain joins TRBV28 and TRBJ1-2; 9 bases are shared with TRBD1. V trimming: 6 bases; J trimming: 7 bases; junction bases outside the gene matches: 12. Germline CDR1 is MDHEN and CDR2 is SYDVKM. There are 15 residues in the CDR3. This CDR3 reads CASSQGQGRQGGYTF. The CDR3 DNA sequence: TGTGCCAGCAGCCAAGGACAGGGGAGGCAGGGTGGCTACACCTTC.

This clonotype has at least ten counts. Relative to the germline gene, one junction end is altered; a read error may explain this. The chain couples TRBV7-2 to TRBJ2-1; 11 positions match TRBD2. Germline CDR1 is SGHTA and CDR2 is FQGNSA. The CDR3 is made up of 14 amino acids. The CDR3 here is CASSLELIAGGPVF. In DNA form, the CDR3 reads TGTGCCAGCAGCTTAGAGTTGATAGCGGGAGGGCCTGTCTTC.

This clonotype has a handful of counts. The chain combines TRBV7-9 with TRBJ2-3; D is undetermined. Trimming pared 5 bases from V and 4 bases from J, leaving 13 bases between. This CDR3 region has 14 residues. In germline, CDR1 is SEHNR, CDR2 FQNEAQ (reference sequence). CDR3 in DNA: TGTGCCAGCAGCCCCAGTGCAGTCCCAGATACGCAGTATTTT. Protein: CASSPSAVPDTQYF.

In its sample, this clonotype was seen a few times. Germline is not matched at one junction end, which may reflect a read error. The chain links TRBV7-6 to TRBJ2-1; 12 positions agree with TRBD2. The CDR3 covers 13 residues. CDR1 is SGHVS and CDR2 is FNYEAQ in the germline V gene. The CDR3 nucleotides are TGTGCTAGCAGCCAGGGACTAGCGGGCGAACGGGTCTTC. This translates into CASSQGLAGERVF.

This clonotype turned up a few times. This chain uses TRBV4-3 with TRBJ1-1; no clear D gene. The length of the CDR3 is 13 residues. The germline V gene has CDR1 LGHNA and CDR2 YSLEER. V gave up 2 bases and J gave up 5 bases, with 9 bases separating them. The CDR3 loop reads CASSQRRQTEAFF. The CDR3 bases are TGCGCCAGCAGCCAACGGCGGCAGACTGAAGCTTTCTTT.

The chain has TRBV6-2 or TRBV6-3 and TRBJ2-5, with 12 bases fitting TRBD2. Germline CDR1 and CDR2: MNHEY and SVGEGT. V trimming: 7 bases; J trimming: 1 base; junction bases outside the gene matches: 4. The CDR3 has 15 amino acids. In DNA, the CDR3 is TGTGCCAGCACCCCGACTAGCGGGAGCCAAGAGACCCAGTACTTC. The encoded protein is CASTPTSGSQETQYF.

The genes are TRBV10-3 and TRBJ2-5; 7 bases line up with TRBD1. The germline CDR1 and CDR2 sequences are ENHRY and SYGVKD. Trimming took 8 bases from V and 3 from J; bases not matched to a gene: 3. The length of the CDR3 is 12 residues. The CDR3 nucleotides are TGTGCCATCGGGGGACAGAAAGAGACCCAGTACTTC. It is translated as CAIGGQKETQYF.

This clonotype was detected only a few times. The genes are TRBV12-3 or TRBV12-4 and TRBJ2-3, with 8 bases matching TRBD1. Unmatched junction bases numbered 6, after V lost 6 bases and J lost 7 bases. The CDR3 loop spans 13 amino acids. The CDR3 DNA follows: TGTGCCAGCAGGTCGGACAGGGCGCATACGCAGTATTTT. This sequence encodes CASRSDRAHTQYF.

This clonotype was seen a few times. V usage is TRBV5-4 and J usage is TRBJ2-7; D remains ambiguous. From germline, CDR1 is SGHNT and CDR2 YYREEE (reference sequence). The CDR3 is 14 amino acids. The V and J ends lost 0 bases and 4 bases respectively, with 11 bases between them. For the CDR3, the DNA is TGTGCCAGCAGCTTGGGGGGTATCGGATACGAGCAGTACGTC. It encodes CASSLGGIGYEQYV.

The chain links TRBV28 to TRBJ2-1; no definite D call. Looked up from germline, CDR1 is MDHEN and CDR2 is SYDVKM. The CDR3 is 13 amino acids. Trimming took off 9 bases at V and 2 bases at J, with 11 bases between the two ends. The CDR3 reads CASSDRTYNEQFF. CDR3 sequence (DNA): TGTGCCAGTTCGGACCGGACCTACAATGAGCAGTTCTTC.

In this sample, this clonotype turned up a few times. The V call is TRBV2, the J call TRBJ2-3; D unresolved. The CDR3 loop spans 14 amino acids. Germline CDR1 reads SNHLY; CDR2 reads FYNNEI. V gave up 9 bases and J gave up 1 base, with 14 bases separating them. As DNA, the CDR3 is TGTGCCAGAGAGGAAGTTGAGGGCACAGATACGCAGTATTTT. Amino acids: CAREEVEGTDTQYF.

This clonotype was counted ten times or more. The chain links TRBV7-2 to TRBJ1-5; 8 nucleotides agree with TRBD1. The CDR3 runs 17 residues. Germline V gene sequence: CDR1 SGHTA, CDR2 FQGNSA. J gave up 0 bases and V 2 bases, and 6 bases lay outside the gene matches. The CDR3 reads CASSLSGGRDSNQPQHF. The CDR3 DNA reads as TGTGCCAGCAGCTTATCAGGGGGCAGGGATAGCAATCAGCCCCAGCATTTT. The whole variable domain, filled in from reference TRBV7-2 and TRBJ1-5, reads GAGVSQSPSNKVTEKGKDVELRCDPISGHTALYWYRQSLGQGLEFLIYFQGNSAPDKSGLPSDRFSAERTGGSVSTLTIQRTQQEDSAVYLCASSLSGGRDSNQPQHFGDGTRLSIL.

This clonotype was detected ten times or more. J is TRBJ1-1 and V is TRBV7-2; TRBD1 might be the D (6 bases). Germline CDR1 and CDR2: SGHTA and FQGNSA. V was shortened by 6 bases and J by 2 bases, with 19 bases between the two germline ends. The CDR3 consists of 16 residues. CDR3 region: CASRIQTGGSNTEAFF. DNA for the CDR3: TGTGCCAGCAGGATCCAAACGGGGGGCAGCAACACTGAAGCTTTCTTT.

This clonotype has just a few counts. The chain employs TRBV4-1 and TRBJ1-5; 7 bases line up with TRBD1. V trimming: 2 bases; J trimming: 5 bases; junction bases outside the gene matches: 9. CDR1 and CDR2 (germline): MGHRA, YSYEKL. The CDR3 length is 16 residues. CDR3 protein: CASSQIQGKRYQPQHF. CDR3 nucleotides: TGCGCCAGCAGCCAAATACAGGGGAAGCGGTATCAGCCCCAGCATTTT.

The genes are TRBV20-1 and TRBJ2-3, with no clear D. CDR1 is DFQATT, CDR2 SNEGSKA, per germline (reference sequence). This CDR3 has 13 amino acids. The CDR3 DNA reads as TGCCGGAGTGTCCATTACAACACAGATACGCAGTATTTT. Residues: CRSVHYNTDTQYF.

The gene calls are TRBV19 and TRBJ1-1, with D possibly TRBD1 on 6 matching bases. The CDR3 covers 13 residues. Germline assignment: CDR1 LNHDA and CDR2 SQIVND (reference sequence). Trimming took 5 bases from V and 4 from J, leaving 11 bases between them. CDR3 bases: TGTGCCAGTAGTCCTATACAGGGCACTGAAGCTTTCTTT. Encoded protein: CASSPIQGTEAFF.

Only a few counts were recorded for this clonotype. This chain links TRBV20-1 with TRBJ1-1, with 8 bases matching TRBD1. Germline-derived CDR1 and CDR2 are DFQATT and SNEGSKA (reference sequence). V lost 2 bases to trimming and J lost 2 bases; unmatched junction nucleotides: 1. The CDR3 has 13 residues. The CDR3 reads CSARQGANTEAFF. The CDR3, as DNA: TGCAGTGCTAGACAGGGGGCTAACACTGAAGCTTTCTTT.

This clonotype came up a few times. The rearrangement links TRBV7-2 to TRBJ1-2, with a possible D match to TRBD1 (6 bases). V was pared by 5 bases and J by 4 bases, with 14 bases between. Germline V gives CDR1 SGHTA, CDR2 FQGNSA. The CDR3 sequence is 14 residues long. CDR3: CASSQVRGFYGYTF. CDR3 nucleotide sequence: TGTGCCAGCAGCCAGGTCAGGGGTTTCTATGGCTACACCTTC. The entire variable domain, with the rest obtained from reference TRBV7-2 and TRBJ1-2, is as follows: GAGVSQSPSNKVTEKGKDVELRCDPISGHTALYWYRQSLGQGLEFLIYFQGNSAPDKSGLPSDRFSAERTGGSVSTLTIQRTQQEDSAVYLCASSQVRGFYGYTFGSGTRLTVV.

There are a few counts of this clonotype. This sequence joins TRBV7-2 and TRBJ2-3, with TRBD1 as a possible D gene (7 bases). The CDR3 sequence is 14 residues long. Germline CDR1 reads SGHTA; CDR2 reads FQGNSA. V lost 7 bases to trimming and J lost 5 bases, with 16 bases between them. CDR3 sequence (DNA): TGTGCCAGCAAGTCGGGGACAGCGGGAGATACGCAGTATTTT. This codes for CASKSGTAGDTQYF.

This clonotype was counted a few times. This chain links TRBV5-4 with TRBJ2-7, with 8 bases aligning to TRBD1. V dropped 3 bases and J dropped 2; count of bases not matched to a gene: 7. CDR1 is SGHNT, CDR2 YYREEE, per germline (reference sequence). The CDR3 totals 15 residues. The CDR3 bases are TGTGCCAGCAGCTCGCCAGAGGACAGGGCCTACGAGCAGTACTTC. Amino acid sequence: CASSSPEDRAYEQYF.

Only a few counts were recorded for this clonotype. This sequence joins TRBV6-2 or TRBV6-3 and TRBJ1-1; the D gene is possibly TRBD1 (5 bases). Germline loops: CDR1 MNHEY, CDR2 SVGEGT. The CDR3 contains 18 residues. V lost 5 bases and J 0 bases, leaving 22 bases between the germline ends. CDR3 sequence: CASSHDPARRGVNTEAFF. Written as DNA, the CDR3 is TGTGCCAGCAGTCACGACCCAGCCAGGAGAGGGGTGAACACTGAAGCTTTCTTT.

About this clonotype itself: Just one base apart from a much larger clone, this may be a read error. J is TRBJ2-4 and V is TRBV11-2, with a weak D call TRBD1 (6 bases). This CDR3 spans 13 amino acids. V lost 5 bases and J lost 10, with 15 bases in between. CDR1 SGHAT and CDR2 FQNNGV come from the germline V gene. CDR3 sequence: CASSPGQTKIQYF. The DNA of the CDR3 is TGTGCCAGCAGCCCCGGACAGACAAAGATTCAGTACTTC.